The 30 T cell receptor beta chains below all came from one sample that was sequenced in a study of T cell repertoires in cytomegalovirus infection. One entry per CDR3 protein, called by TCRdb with MiXCR from the reads. The sample records roughly 110,000 distinct CDR3 sequences, 30% being singletons. Their target antigens are unknown. The material was CD8+ T cells from cultured PBMCs, obtained from culture after CMV antigen stimulation. Every receptor here comes from a human donor in good health (CMV status not recorded). Some clones in this sample may be carry-over from other donors' samples.

The rearrangement joins TRBV7-4 to TRBJ2-3; unclear D gene. The CDR3 is 13 residues long. Germline CDR1 and CDR2: SGHVT and SQSDAQ. The germline V and J ends were trimmed by 2 bases and 3 bases, with 6 bases remaining between them. Here the CDR3 DNA reads TGTGCCAGCAGCTTAACGGAAACAGATACGCAGTATTTT. The encoded protein is CASSLTETDTQYF.

In its sample, this clonotype was seen a few times. J is TRBJ2-1 and V is TRBV28; D ambiguous. The CDR3 sequence is 14 residues long. Deletions cut 7 bases from V and 2 bases from J, with 12 bases between. CDR1 is MDHEN, CDR2 SYDVKM, per germline. For the CDR3, the DNA is TGTGCCAGCAATATGTACCCTACCTACAATGAGCAGTTCTTC. This gives the protein CASNMYPTYNEQFF.

The chain employs TRBV7-9 and TRBJ2-2, with 8 bases identical to TRBD1. Per the germline V gene, CDR1 is SEHNR and CDR2 is FQNEAQ (reference sequence). CDR3 length: 16 amino acids. Trimming cost V 5 bases and J 3 bases; bases outside gene matches: 8. CDR3 coding DNA: TGTGCCAGCAGCCTACGACAGGGGCTGGACACCGGGGAGCTGTTTTTT. Its protein is CASSLRQGLDTGELFF.

The chain employs TRBV5-1 and TRBJ2-3; 10 bases are shared with TRBD2. Germline-derived CDR1 and CDR2 are SGHRS and YFSETQ. This CDR3 spans 16 amino acids. The V segment lost 0 bases and the J segment 6 bases; nucleotides outside the gene matches: 7. CDR3 coding DNA: TGCGCCAGCAGCTTGGAAGCGGGGGGGCCGTGGGATACGCAGTATTTT. It is translated as CASSLEAGGPWDTQYF.

In this sample, this clonotype turned up many times. This chain joins TRBV7-2 and TRBJ2-1; D perhaps matches TRBD1 (6 bases). Between the trimmed V and J ends, which lost 7 bases and 3 bases, there was a span of 13 bases. Germline CDR1 is SGHTA and CDR2 is FQGNSA. The CDR3 consists of 14 residues. The CDR3 sequence is CASTLGQLYNEQFF. The CDR3 nucleotides are TGTGCCAGCACCCTTGGACAGCTCTACAATGAGCAGTTCTTC.

By proportion, this clonotype is medium-sized. The CDR3 sequence: CASSHTEYSLPNTEAFF. CDR3 DNA sequence: TGCGCCAGCAGCCACACAGAATATAGCTTACCGAACACTGAAGCTTTCTTT. The chain links TRBV5-1 to TRBJ1-1; D ambiguous. The V gene lost 4 bases and the J gene lost 1 base, with 20 bases spanning the gap. The CDR3 is 17 residues long. Per germline, CDR1 SGHRS and CDR2 YFSETQ. Based on the CDR3 plus reference TRBV5-1 and TRBJ1-1, the full variable domain is KAGVTQTPRYLIKTRGQQVTLSCSPISGHRSVSWYQQTPGQGLQFLFEYFSETQRNKGNFPGRFSGRQFSNSRSEMNVSTLELGDSALYLCASSHTEYSLPNTEAFFGQGTRLTVV.

J is TRBJ1-1 and V is TRBV4-2; D is unclear. The CDR3 loop spans 15 amino acids. Trimming stripped 1 base from V and 5 bases from J, with 14 bases between. Germline V CDR1 and CDR2: LGHNA, YNFKEQ. The CDR3 DNA sequence: TGTGCCAGCAGCCAAGCTTGGGAGCGCGGAACTGAAGCTTTCTTT. Residues: CASSQAWERGTEAFF.

The V call is TRBV12-3 or TRBV12-4, the J call TRBJ1-1; D is possibly TRBD1 (5 bases). The V end lost 5 bases, the J end lost 6 bases, and 7 bases lay between the germline ends. The CDR3 is 11 amino acids. The CDR3 spells CASSGDSEAFF. The DNA of the CDR3 is TGTGCCAGCAGTGGGGACTCTGAAGCTTTCTTT.

A remark on this clonotype: A read error may be the cause here, since a much bigger clone is one base away. The genes are TRBV7-6 and TRBJ1-1; D is perhaps TRBD1 (6 bases). The CDR3 is 14 amino acids. In germline, CDR1 is SGHVS, CDR2 FNYEAQ. Here the CDR3 reads CVSSSGDGNTEAFF. CDR3 DNA: TGTGTCAGCAGTTCAGGGGACGGGAACACTGAAGCTTTCTTT.

This clonotype was picked up one time. The rearrangement joins TRBV15 to TRBJ2-3, with TRBD1 as a possible D gene (5 bases). Germline CDR1 is LNHNV and CDR2 is YYDKDF (reference sequence). The CDR3 is made up of 14 amino acids. V gave up 0 bases and J gave up 1 base, with 5 bases separating them. CDR3 DNA sequence: TGTGCCACCAGCAGAGACAGGGGCACAGATACGCAGTATTTT. Its translation is CATSRDRGTDTQYF.

The gene calls are TRBV6-1 and TRBJ2-7; 7 nucleotides agree with TRBD1. Germline CDR1 and CDR2: MNHNS and SASEGT. Trimming took 2 bases from V and 9 from J; bases not matched to a gene: 16. CDR3 length: 16 residues. The CDR3: CASSESADRVLDGQYF. The CDR3 DNA reads as TGTGCCAGCAGTGAATCCGCCGACAGGGTACTAGATGGGCAGTACTTC.

The rearrangement links TRBV12-3 or TRBV12-4 to TRBJ2-7; tentatively, D is TRBD2 (7 bases). Between the trimmed V and J ends, which lost 6 bases and 3 bases, there was a span of 15 bases. The CDR3 runs to 14 residues. The CDR3 nucleotides are TGTGCCAGCAGCTCCCTAGGGGGGGGCTACGAGCAGTACTTC. This encodes CASSSLGGGYEQYF.

Only a few counts were recorded for this clonotype. The chain combines TRBV7-2 with TRBJ1-1, with no clear D. Germline CDR1 and CDR2: SGHTA and FQGNSA. V lost 1 base and J 7 bases, leaving 4 bases between the germline ends. The CDR3 length is 11 residues. The CDR3 region has the DNA TGTGCCAGCAGCTTAGGGTATGAAGCTTTCTTT. Protein sequence: CASSLGYEAFF.

This clonotype was observed at least ten times. This chain connects TRBV7-8 to TRBJ2-2, with D possibly being TRBD2 (6 bases). This CDR3 is 15 amino acids long. Germline assignment: CDR1 SGHVS and CDR2 FQNEAQ. V lost 1 base to trimming and J lost 4 bases, with 10 bases between them. The CDR3 nucleotides read TGTGCCAGCAGCTTAGTGGGGGGTTCCACCGGGGAGCTGTTTTTT. Translated: CASSLVGGSTGELFF.

This clonotype was recorded once. V and J are TRBV7-2 and TRBJ2-5, with unresolved D. The ends were cut back, 1 base at V and 4 bases at J, with 7 bases in the middle. The V gene's germline CDR1 is SGHTA and CDR2 FQGNSA. The CDR3 extends over 13 amino acids. The DNA for the CDR3 is TGTGCCAGCAGCTTAGAGTCGGGAGAGACCCAGTACTTC. This sequence encodes CASSLESGETQYF.

The chain has TRBV6-2 or TRBV6-3 and TRBJ1-2, with 7 positions matching TRBD1. Germline V gene lookup returns CDR1 MNHEY and CDR2 SVGEGT. CDR3 size: 12 residues. V shed 2 bases and J 6 bases; nucleotides not matched to a gene: 0. The CDR3 nucleotides are TGTGCCAGCAGTTACGGGACAGATGGCTACACCTTC. Translation gives CASSYGTDGYTF.

This clonotype has only one observation. The genes are TRBV20-1 and TRBJ1-1, with 7 positions matching TRBD1. The CDR3 is 13 residues long. Germline values: CDR1 DFQATT, CDR2 SNEGSKA (reference sequence). V lost 6 bases, J lost 3 bases, and 7 bases stayed unmatched. CDR3 in amino acids: CSARGQPDTEAFF. DNA for the CDR3: TGCAGTGCCAGGGGACAGCCTGACACTGAAGCTTTCTTT.

The J gene is TRBJ2-6, the V gene TRBV7-9; the D call may be TRBD1 or TRBD2 (5 bases each). The V and J ends lost 5 bases and 0 bases respectively, with 14 bases between them. The CDR3 has 17 residues. Looked up from germline, CDR1 is SEHNR and CDR2 is FQNEAQ (reference sequence). CDR3 loop: CASSRRDGYSGANVLTF. DNA of the CDR3: TGTGCCAGCAGCCGCCGGGACGGATACTCTGGGGCCAACGTCCTGACTTTC.

In its sample, this clonotype was seen many times. This sequence joins TRBV7-9 and TRBJ1-5, with 7 positions matching TRBD1. V lost 2 bases and J lost 2; bases outside the gene matches: 0. The CDR3 runs to 14 residues. CDR1 is SEHNR and CDR2 is FQNEAQ in the germline V gene (reference sequence). This CDR3 is CASSLTGGNQPQHF. DNA of the CDR3: TGTGCCAGCAGCTTAACAGGGGGCAATCAGCCCCAGCATTTT.

This clonotype came up a few times. The chain is built from TRBV27 and TRBJ2-3; D is ambiguous. Germline values: CDR1 MNHEY, CDR2 SMNVEV (reference sequence). The V end lost 0 bases, the J end lost 8 bases, and 12 bases lay between the germline ends. There are 14 residues in the CDR3. The chain's CDR3 is CASSLSPPVATQYF. The CDR3 DNA is TGTGCCAGCAGTTTATCTCCCCCGGTCGCTACGCAGTATTTT.

This chain uses TRBV4-1 with TRBJ2-1; unclear D gene. This CDR3 region has 13 residues. V lost 1 base and J lost 10, with 11 bases in between. Germline CDR1 is MGHRA and CDR2 is YSYEKL. DNA of the CDR3: TGCGCCAGCAGCCAAGTTACGGCAAACGAGCAGTTCTTC. Translation: CASSQVTANEQFF.

V and J are TRBV2 and TRBJ1-5; 9 nucleotides align to TRBD1. With 1 base clipped from V and 8 bases from J, the junction kept 12 bases outside the gene matches. The CDR3 runs 17 residues. The germline CDR1 and CDR2 sequences are SNHLY and FYNNEI. The CDR3 bases are TGTGCCAGCAGTGAAGAAAGGTACAGGGGGCATTTGGAGCCCCAGCATTTT. This sequence encodes CASSEERYRGHLEPQHF.

The chain recombines TRBV9 with TRBJ2-1; unclear D gene. The CDR3 extends over 14 amino acids. V dropped 0 bases and J dropped 3 bases, with 7 bases sitting between them. CDR1 and CDR2 from the germline V gene are SGDLS and YYNGEE. The DNA for the CDR3 is TGTGCCAGCAGCGTAGGGTCTAACTACAATGAGCAGTTCTTC. Translation gives CASSVGSNYNEQFF.

This clonotype was observed a few times. The V and J genes are TRBV6-1 and TRBJ1-1, with 10 bases lining up with TRBD1. Trimming cost V 1 base and J 6 bases; bases outside gene matches: 8. CDR1 and CDR2 (germline): MNHNS, SASEGT. The CDR3 length is 16 residues. CDR3 nucleotide sequence: TGTGCCAGCAGTGAAGTCTGGACAGGGGGGGACTCTGAAGCTTTCTTT. This encodes CASSEVWTGGDSEAFF.

V usage is TRBV7-6 and J usage is TRBJ2-2; 8 bases agree with TRBD2. There are 16 residues in the CDR3. Germline V gene data show CDR1 as SGHVS and CDR2 as FNYEAQ. Unmatched junction bases numbered 12, after V lost 5 bases and J lost 7 bases. Here the CDR3 reads CASSPPFGGGLGELFF. CDR3 DNA: TGTGCCAGCAGCCCACCCTTCGGGGGGGGGCTCGGGGAGCTGTTTTTT.

This clonotype turned up a few times. V gene TRBV7-9 combines with J gene TRBJ1-5; D is ambiguous. Germline CDR1 SEHNR, CDR2 FQNEAQ (reference sequence). The CDR3 is 13 residues long. V was clipped by 3 bases and J by 11 bases, with 14 bases between them. CDR3 DNA sequence: TGTGCCAGCAGCTTTGGGCCCCAAGAGGCCCAGCATTTT. Translating it yields CASSFGPQEAQHF. Variable domain in full (rest from reference TRBV7-9 and TRBJ1-5): DTGVSQNPRHKITKRGQNVTFRCDPISEHNRLYWYRQTLGQGPEFLTYFQNEAQLEKSRLLSDRFSAERPKGSFSTLEIQRTEQGDSAMYLCASSFGPQEAQHFGDGTRLSIL.

J is TRBJ1-1 and V is TRBV7-9, with D tentatively TRBD1 (5 bases). Germline V CDR1 and CDR2: SEHNR, FQNEAQ (reference sequence). V lost 2 bases to trimming and J lost 0 bases, with 10 bases between them. This CDR3 comprises 15 residues. The CDR3 region is CASSLSLGLNTEAFF. DNA of the CDR3: TGTGCCAGCAGCTTATCACTGGGACTGAACACTGAAGCTTTCTTT.

This chain joins TRBV6-8 and TRBJ2-2; D is uncertain. The V and J ends lost 6 bases and 7 bases respectively, with 12 bases between them. Germline values: CDR1 MNHGY, CDR2 SAAAGT. The CDR3 totals 13 residues. CDR3 nucleotides: TGTGCCAGCAGCCAACTAAAGGGCGGGGAGCTGTTTTTT. Amino acids: CASSQLKGGELFF.

Many counts were recorded for this clonotype. The chain has TRBV12-3 or TRBV12-4 and TRBJ2-6, with D uncertain. The V gene lost 5 bases and the J gene lost 4 bases, with 12 bases spanning the gap. The CDR3 consists of 15 residues. The CDR3: CASSPPAVGANVLTF. The CDR3 DNA reads as TGTGCCAGCAGTCCCCCTGCGGTGGGGGCCAACGTCCTGACTTTC.

This clonotype was recorded a few times. The chain joins TRBV5-6 to TRBJ2-3; 9 bases agree with TRBD1. J gave up 2 bases and V 4 bases, and 8 bases lay outside the gene matches. The CDR3 consists of 16 residues. In germline, CDR1 is SGHDT, CDR2 YYEEEE. CDR3 bases: TGTGCCAGCAGCGCCTCGGGACAGGGATACACAGATACGCAGTATTTT. Its translation is CASSASGQGYTDTQYF.